Listed here is a single TCR beta chain. Its antigen is unidentified. The same CDR3 can be traced to other DNA sequences in this sample. This CDR3 contains 13 residues. V was trimmed by 4 bases and J by 2 bases, leaving 7 bases between them. Germline assignment: CDR1 SGHRS and CDR2 YFSETQ. The data stem from a study of shared clonotypes between healthy human individuals. Study-wide results and caveats: Naive subsets generally exceeded memory subsets in estimated richness. Rarefaction exposed incomplete sorted-subset sequencing despite large depth.

Nashville, Tennessee was home to all donors, each a Caucasian adult. TCRdb's copy holds only in-frame clones and misses some; the assay was immunoSEQ multiplex PCR. This sample carries approximately 2,000,000 clones, approximately 90% of them seen once, and the ten largest clones take roughly 0.34%. The source of this sequence is a young man in good health. Some clones in this sample may be carry-over from other donors' samples. The specimen was naive CD4+ T cells from PBMCs. Subset meaning: CD45RA+ positively selected. The genes are TRBV5-1 and TRBJ2-1; weak D call: TRBD2 (5 bases). CDR3 DNA: TGCGCCAGCAGCGAGGGTACCTACAATGAGCAGTTCTTC. It yields the protein CASSEGTYNEQFF.